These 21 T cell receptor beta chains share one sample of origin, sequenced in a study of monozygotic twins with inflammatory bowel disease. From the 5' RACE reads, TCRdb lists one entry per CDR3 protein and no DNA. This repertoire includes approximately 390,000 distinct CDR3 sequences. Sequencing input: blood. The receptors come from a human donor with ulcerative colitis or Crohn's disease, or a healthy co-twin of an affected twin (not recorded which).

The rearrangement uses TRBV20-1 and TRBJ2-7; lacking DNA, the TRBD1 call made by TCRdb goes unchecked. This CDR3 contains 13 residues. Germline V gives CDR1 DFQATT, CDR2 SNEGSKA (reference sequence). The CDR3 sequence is CSATTVVRGEQYF.

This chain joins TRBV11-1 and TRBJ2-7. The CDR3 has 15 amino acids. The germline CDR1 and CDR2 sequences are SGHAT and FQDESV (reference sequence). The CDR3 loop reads CASSLAVYTSYEQYF.

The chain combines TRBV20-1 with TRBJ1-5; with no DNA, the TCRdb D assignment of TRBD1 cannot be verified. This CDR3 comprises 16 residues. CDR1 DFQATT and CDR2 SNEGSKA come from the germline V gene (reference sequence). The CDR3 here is CSAREPGQYSNQPQHF.

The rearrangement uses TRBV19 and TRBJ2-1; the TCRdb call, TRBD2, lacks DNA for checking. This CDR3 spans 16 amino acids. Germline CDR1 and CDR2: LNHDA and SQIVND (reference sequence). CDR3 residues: CASSIGGTSGYNEQFF.

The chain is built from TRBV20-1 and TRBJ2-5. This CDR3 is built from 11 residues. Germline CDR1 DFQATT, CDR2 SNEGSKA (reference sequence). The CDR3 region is CSARDWETQYF.

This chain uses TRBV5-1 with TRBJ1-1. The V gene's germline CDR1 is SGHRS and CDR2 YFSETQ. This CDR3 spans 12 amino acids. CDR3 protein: CASKDRNTEAFF.

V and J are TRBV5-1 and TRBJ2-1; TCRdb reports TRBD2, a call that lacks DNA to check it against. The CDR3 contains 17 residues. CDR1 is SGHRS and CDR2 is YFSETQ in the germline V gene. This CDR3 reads CASSSKPSGGSYNEQFF.

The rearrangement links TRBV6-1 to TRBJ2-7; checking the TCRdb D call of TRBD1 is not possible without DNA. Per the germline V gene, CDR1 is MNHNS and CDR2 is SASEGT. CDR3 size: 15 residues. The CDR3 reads CASSPGEGSPYEQYF.

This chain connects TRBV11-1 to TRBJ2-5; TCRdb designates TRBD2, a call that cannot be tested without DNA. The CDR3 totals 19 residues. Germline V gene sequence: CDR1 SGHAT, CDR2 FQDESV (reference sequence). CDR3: CASSLLLGSGTLRGETQYF.

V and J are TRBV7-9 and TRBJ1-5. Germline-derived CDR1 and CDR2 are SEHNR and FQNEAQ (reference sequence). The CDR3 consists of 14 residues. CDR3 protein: CASTEGGPNQPQHF.

The CDR3 loop reads CSARAPSGREETQYF. The J gene is TRBJ2-5, the V gene TRBV20-1; TCRdb reports TRBD2, a call that lacks DNA to check it against. The CDR3 has 15 amino acids. The germline V gene has CDR1 DFQATT and CDR2 SNEGSKA (reference sequence).

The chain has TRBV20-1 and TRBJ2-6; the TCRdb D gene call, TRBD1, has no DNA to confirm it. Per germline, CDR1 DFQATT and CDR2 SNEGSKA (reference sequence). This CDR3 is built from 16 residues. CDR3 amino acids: CSARPPGATGANVLTF.

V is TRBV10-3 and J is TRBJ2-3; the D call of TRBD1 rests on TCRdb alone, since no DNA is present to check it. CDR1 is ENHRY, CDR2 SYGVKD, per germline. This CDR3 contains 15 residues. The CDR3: CAISADRAHTDTQYF.

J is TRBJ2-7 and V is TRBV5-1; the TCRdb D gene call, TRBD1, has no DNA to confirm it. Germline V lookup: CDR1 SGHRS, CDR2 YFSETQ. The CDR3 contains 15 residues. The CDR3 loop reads CASSLRDQGANEQYF.

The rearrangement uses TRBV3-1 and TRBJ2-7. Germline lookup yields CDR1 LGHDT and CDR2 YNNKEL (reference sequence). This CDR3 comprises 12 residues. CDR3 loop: CASSQDWGEQYF.

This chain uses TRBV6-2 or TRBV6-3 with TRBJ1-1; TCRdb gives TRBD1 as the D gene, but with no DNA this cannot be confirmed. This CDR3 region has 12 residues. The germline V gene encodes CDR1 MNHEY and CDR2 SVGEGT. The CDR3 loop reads CASGTVNTEAFF.

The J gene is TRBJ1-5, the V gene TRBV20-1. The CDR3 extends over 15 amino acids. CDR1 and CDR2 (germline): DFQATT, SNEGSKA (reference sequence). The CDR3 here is CSARDYREGYQPQHF.

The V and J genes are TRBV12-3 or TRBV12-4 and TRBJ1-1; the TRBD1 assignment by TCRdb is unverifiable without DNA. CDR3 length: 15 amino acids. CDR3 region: CASSSWGQPNTEAFF.

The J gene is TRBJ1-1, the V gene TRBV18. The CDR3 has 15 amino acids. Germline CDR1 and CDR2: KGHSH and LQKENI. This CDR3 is CASSPIIQLNTEAFF.

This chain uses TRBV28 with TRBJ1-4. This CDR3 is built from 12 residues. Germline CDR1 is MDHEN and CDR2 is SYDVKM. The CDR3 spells CASSFRTADLVF.

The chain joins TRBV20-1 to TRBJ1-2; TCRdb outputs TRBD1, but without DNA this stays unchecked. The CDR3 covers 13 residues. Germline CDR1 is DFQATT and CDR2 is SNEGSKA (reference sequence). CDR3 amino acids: CSARGGQKYGYTF.